The 20 T cell receptor beta chains below all came from one sample that was sequenced in a study of shared clonotypes between healthy human individuals. Sequencing used immunoSEQ multiplex PCR; TCRdb keeps in-frame clones, though not all of them. The table has 700,000 or so clones, around 72% seen once. Input material: memory CD4+ T cells sorted from blood. Subset here: CD45RA-negative fraction. The receptors were sampled from a woman aged 25 to 39 in good health.

This clone appeared a few times. V usage is TRBV4-2 and J usage is TRBJ1-5; D call uncertain. The CDR3 extends over 15 amino acids. V was trimmed by 1 base and J by 2 bases, leaving 9 bases between them. Germline CDR1 LGHNA, CDR2 YNFKEQ. The CDR3 region has the DNA TGTGCCAGCAGCCAAGGGGGTGGGGGCAATCAGCCCCAGCATTTT. Translating gives CASSQGGGGNQPQHF.

The chain links TRBV5-4 to TRBJ1-2; 9 bases line up with TRBD1. The CDR3 is made up of 16 amino acids. The germline V gene encodes CDR1 SGHNT and CDR2 YYREEE (reference sequence). V shed 4 bases and J 2 bases; nucleotides not matched to a gene: 9. The CDR3: CASSVTGTGLNYGYTF. The CDR3 nucleotides are TGTGCCAGCAGCGTGACCGGGACAGGGTTAAACTATGGCTACACCTTC.

The chain carries TRBV30 and TRBJ1-2; D is unresolved. The CDR3 is made up of 11 amino acids. Germline CDR1 reads GTSNPN; CDR2 reads SVGIG (reference sequence). V was pared by 5 bases and J by 2 bases, with 6 bases between. The CDR3 loop reads CAWDGNYGYTF. The CDR3 DNA sequence: TGTGCCTGGGACGGGAACTATGGCTACACCTTC.

V gene TRBV27 combines with J gene TRBJ1-2; TRBD1 is a possible D gene (5 bases). In germline, CDR1 is MNHEY, CDR2 SMNVEV (reference sequence). Trimming took 5 bases from V and 5 from J, leaving 15 bases between them. The CDR3 loop spans 14 amino acids. The chain's CDR3 is CASSPGPEEYGYTF. The CDR3 region has the DNA TGTGCCAGCAGTCCGGGACCTGAAGAATATGGCTACACCTTC.

The V call is TRBV10-3, the J call TRBJ1-2; 7 bases fit TRBD1. CDR1 and CDR2 from the germline V gene are ENHRY and SYGVKD. The CDR3 runs to 17 residues. J lost 3 bases, V lost 3 bases, and 13 bases had no gene match. CDR3 in amino acids: CAISEPRGEPSDYGYTF. The CDR3 nucleotides are TGTGCCATCAGTGAACCCAGGGGGGAGCCGTCGGACTATGGCTACACCTTC.

The chain is built from TRBV28 and TRBJ2-2; 10 bases are a match to TRBD1. Per the germline V gene, CDR1 is MDHEN and CDR2 is SYDVKM. V shed 7 bases, J shed 6 bases, and the junction held 8 bases outside the gene matches. This CDR3 spans 15 amino acids. The CDR3 sequence: CASTPGQGYAGELFF. The CDR3 DNA is TGTGCCAGCACTCCGGGACAGGGGTACGCCGGGGAGCTGTTTTTT.

V and J are TRBV7-6 and TRBJ1-2; D unclear. Germline assignment: CDR1 SGHVS and CDR2 FNYEAQ. The CDR3 loop spans 13 amino acids. V lost 3 bases and J 4 bases, leaving 9 bases between the germline ends. DNA of the CDR3: TGTGCCAGCAGCTTTCCCGGCGGCTATGGCTACACCTTC. This codes for CASSFPGGYGYTF.

The rearrangement links TRBV20-1 to TRBJ2-7, with D unresolved. V was cut by 3 bases and J by 4 bases, with 7 bases left in between. The CDR3 covers 11 residues. Germline CDR1 DFQATT, CDR2 SNEGSKA (reference sequence). For the CDR3, the DNA is TGCAGTGCTAGCCTCGCTTACGAGCAGTACTTC. As protein: CSASLAYEQYF.

About this clone itself: Additional DNA sequences in this sample encode the identical CDR3. The chain recombines TRBV6-5 with TRBJ2-5; D gene uncertain. Trimming removed 2 bases at V and 1 base at J, with 5 bases between. The CDR3 has 13 amino acids. Germline loops: CDR1 MNHEY, CDR2 SVGAGI. CDR3 DNA: TGTGCCAGCAGTTACACGGTCCAAGAGACCCAGTACTTC. Amino acids: CASSYTVQETQYF.

V usage is TRBV2 and J usage is TRBJ1-5; TRBD1 agrees at 9 bases. With 6 bases clipped from V and 6 bases from J, the junction kept 6 bases outside the gene matches. Germline CDR1 SNHLY, CDR2 FYNNEI. This CDR3 contains 14 residues. CDR3 coding DNA: TGTGCCAGCAGCATGACAGGGGGAACTCAGCCCCAGCATTTT. It is translated as CASSMTGGTQPQHF.

The table lists this clone with a few counts. The rearrangement joins TRBV5-1 to TRBJ2-2; TRBD2 aligns across 8 bases. V was pared by 4 bases and J by 6 bases, with 8 bases of the junction left unmatched. CDR3 length: 15 amino acids. Germline V lookup: CDR1 SGHRS, CDR2 YFSETQ. The CDR3 sequence: CASSPRAGEAGELFF. In nucleotides, the CDR3 is TGCGCCAGCAGCCCTAGAGCGGGAGAGGCCGGGGAGCTGTTTTTT.

As concerns this clone: The sample holds other DNA sequences that translate to the same CDR3. The V and J genes are TRBV5-1 and TRBJ2-1; 7 positions match TRBD1. Looked up from germline, CDR1 is SGHRS and CDR2 is YFSETQ. The CDR3 is 15 residues long. The J segment lost 0 bases and the V segment lost 4 bases, leaving 4 bases of the junction unmatched. The CDR3 loop is CASSVDRVSYNEQFF. CDR3 sequence (DNA): TGCGCCAGCAGCGTTGACAGGGTCTCCTACAATGAGCAGTTCTTC.

The chain links TRBV19 to TRBJ2-7, with 7 bases aligning to TRBD2. From germline, CDR1 is LNHDA and CDR2 SQIVND (reference sequence). The CDR3 sequence is 15 residues long. The V and J ends lost 5 bases and 2 bases, in that order; junction bases with no gene match: 9. In DNA, the CDR3 is TGTGCCAGTAGTCGTTTTGCGGGGGAGACCTACGAGCAGTACTTC. Protein product: CASSRFAGETYEQYF.

The chain uses TRBV19 and TRBJ1-4, with 9 positions matching TRBD1. Germline V gene lookup returns CDR1 LNHDA and CDR2 SQIVND (reference sequence). The CDR3 runs to 15 residues. V trimming: 3 bases; J trimming: 10 bases; junction bases outside the gene matches: 9. The CDR3 sequence is CASSIPGTGLRKLFF. In nucleotides, the CDR3 is TGTGCCAGTAGTATCCCGGGGACAGGGCTGCGAAAACTGTTTTTT.

The V call is TRBV2, the J call TRBJ2-3, with D possibly being TRBD2 (6 bases). The CDR3 covers 18 residues. V dropped 7 bases and J dropped 0 bases, with 23 bases sitting between them. Looked up from germline, CDR1 is SNHLY and CDR2 is FYNNEI. The CDR3 spells CASKSIRDSLFSTDTQYF. CDR3 DNA sequence: TGTGCCAGCAAGAGTATACGGGACTCTCTTTTTAGCACAGATACGCAGTATTTT. Together with reference TRBV2 and TRBJ2-3, the CDR3 gives the full variable domain: EPEVTQTPSHQVTQMGQEVILRCVPISNHLYFYWYRQILGQKVEFLVSFYNNEISEKSEIFDDQFSVERPDGSNFTLKIRSTKLEDSAMYFCASKSIRDSLFSTDTQYFGPGTRLTVL.

The chain links TRBV19 to TRBJ2-3; 14 bases match TRBD2. The CDR3 consists of 15 residues. CDR1 and CDR2 (germline): LNHDA, SQIVND (reference sequence). Trimming at V came to 3 bases and at J to 6 bases, leaving 2 bases not matched to a gene. In nucleotides, the CDR3 is TGTGCCAGTAGTATCTGGACTAGCGGGGGGGATACGCAGTATTTT. This encodes CASSIWTSGGDTQYF.

This clone was found a few times. The chain carries TRBV30 and TRBJ2-7; either TRBD1 or TRBD2 may fit D (5 bases each). Trimming removed 0 bases at V and 5 bases at J, with 14 bases between. CDR1 is GTSNPN and CDR2 is SVGIG in the germline V gene (reference sequence). CDR3 length equals 14 residues. The CDR3 loop reads CAWSVPPRDHEQYF. For the CDR3, the DNA is TGTGCCTGGAGTGTACCCCCAAGGGACCACGAGCAGTACTTC.

The V gene is TRBV27, the J gene TRBJ1-1, with 8 bases matching TRBD1. With V trimmed by 2 bases and J by 1 base, 9 bases remained unmatched. CDR3 length: 17 amino acids. Germline V gene sequence: CDR1 MNHEY, CDR2 SMNVEV (reference sequence). This CDR3 is CASSLRSPGTGNTEAFF. In DNA form, the CDR3 reads TGTGCCAGCAGTTTAAGGTCCCCCGGGACAGGGAACACTGAAGCTTTCTTT.

V usage is TRBV7-2 and J usage is TRBJ2-1, with TRBD2 matching over 9 bases. The CDR3 length is 15 residues. Germline lookup yields CDR1 SGHTA and CDR2 FQGNSA. V lost 6 bases, J lost 4 bases, and 7 bases stayed unmatched. CDR3 nucleotides: TGTGCCAGCAGTTCCGGACTAGCGCTTTACAATGAGCAGTTCTTC. Translating it yields CASSSGLALYNEQFF.

The chain is built from TRBV11-3 and TRBJ2-5, with D uncertain. CDR1 is SGHNT, CDR2 YENEEA, per germline. The CDR3 sequence is 12 residues long. V lost 0 bases to trimming and J lost 7 bases, with 6 bases between them. CDR3 protein: CASSLERGTQYF. CDR3 nucleotide sequence: TGTGCCAGCAGCTTAGAACGTGGGACCCAGTACTTC.